The T cell receptor beta chain under discussion was sequenced for a study of monozygotic twins with inflammatory bowel disease. Germline CDR1 and CDR2: LGHDT and YNNKEL (reference sequence). This CDR3 spans 19 amino acids. Each CDR3 protein gets one entry in TCRdb, which reprocessed the 5' RACE reads and gives no DNA. The specimen's table records around 380,000 distinct CDR3 sequences. The clonotype comes from a human donor with ulcerative colitis or Crohn's disease, or a healthy co-twin of an affected twin (not recorded which). Sequenced sample: blood. The rearrangement links TRBV3-1 to TRBJ2-3; TCRdb calls TRBD2, which cannot be checked without DNA. The CDR3 here is CASSQIGETSGVDTDTQYF.